The 18 T cell receptor beta chains presented below share a single source sample, sequenced in a study of cytomegalovirus exposure and HLA in healthy donors. Use of 60 Vbeta and 13 Jbeta primers characterized the PCR. TCRdb's table, derived via immunoSEQ multiplex PCR, lists solely in-frame clones and lacks some. The table shows around 140,000 clones, with about four fifths occurring only once. Source material: PBMCs. These receptors all stem from a woman under 30 in good health and CMV-seropositive.

Points on this clone: Its ends do not fully match the called genes, so a read error is possible. At the DNA level, this CDR3 is encoded by other sequences in the same sample as well. This chain connects TRBV7-2 to TRBJ1-6; 9 bases are shared with TRBD1. The CDR3 runs to 16 residues. Germline lookup yields CDR1 SGHTA and CDR2 FQGNSA. CDR3 bases: TGTGCCAGCAGAACTACAGGGGGCGCAGCTTATTCGCCCCTCCACTTT. Its translation is CASRTTGGAAYSPLHF.

V and J are TRBV6-1 and TRBJ2-7; 7 nucleotides match TRBD2. This CDR3 is 14 amino acids long. V trimming: 2 bases; J trimming: 4 bases; junction bases outside the gene matches: 5. Germline-derived CDR1 and CDR2 are MNHNS and SASEGT. The CDR3 reads CASSEYGGSYEQYF. The CDR3 nucleotides are TGTGCCAGCAGTGAATACGGGGGGTCTTACGAGCAGTACTTC.

Details on this clone: Other DNA sequences from this sample encode an identical CDR3 as well. This rearrangement joins TRBV7-9 to TRBJ2-1, with D hard to call. Germline V lookup: CDR1 SEHNR, CDR2 FQNEAQ (reference sequence). The germline V and J ends were trimmed by 5 bases and 0 bases, with 11 bases remaining between them. The CDR3 totals 15 residues. The CDR3 nucleotides are TGTGCCAGCAGCCCCCCCGCCAGCTCCTACAATGAGCAGTTCTTC. Amino acids: CASSPPASSYNEQFF.

The rearrangement joins TRBV5-6 to TRBJ2-5; D is perhaps TRBD2 (6 bases). The germline V gene has CDR1 SGHDT and CDR2 YYEEEE. V was clipped by 1 base and J by 1 base, with 14 bases between them. The CDR3 spans 16 residues. CDR3 protein: CASSLSGLGGQETQYF. The DNA of the CDR3 is TGTGCCAGCAGCTTGAGCGGGTTGGGGGGCCAAGAGACCCAGTACTTC.

Remarks on this clone: Germline and junction disagree at one end, which may indicate a read error. The chain carries TRBV9 and TRBJ1-2; TRBD1 might be the D (6 bases). Per germline, CDR1 SGDLS and CDR2 YYNGEE. The CDR3 totals 15 residues. The CDR3 DNA is TGTGCCAGCAGCGTAGATACAGGGCCTAACTATGGCTGCACCTTC. This translates into CASSVDTGPNYGCTF.

The gene calls are TRBV10-3 and TRBJ1-1, with D unresolved. From germline, CDR1 is ENHRY and CDR2 SYGVKD. CDR3 length equals 15 residues. V gave up 0 bases and J gave up 4 bases, with 12 bases separating them. The DNA for the CDR3 is TGTGCCATCAGTGAGTCGGCGGGGATCGGCACTGAAGCTTTCTTT. Its translation is CAISESAGIGTEAFF.

The V gene is TRBV10-2, the J gene TRBJ2-3, with 9 nucleotides matching TRBD2. V trimming: 0 bases; J trimming: 6 bases; junction bases outside the gene matches: 4. Germline assignment: CDR1 WSHSY and CDR2 SAAADI. This CDR3 has 15 residues. The CDR3 reads CASSESSSGVDTQYF. CDR3 bases: TGCGCCAGCAGTGAGTCTTCTAGCGGGGTTGATACGCAGTATTTT.

The J gene is TRBJ2-2, the V gene TRBV19, with 10 positions matching TRBD1. This CDR3 is 16 amino acids long. The germline gives CDR1 LNHDA, CDR2 SQIVND (reference sequence). With V trimmed by 1 base and J by 3 bases, 2 bases remained unmatched. CDR3 bases: TGTGCCAGTAGTATAGGGACAGGGGGGCACACCGGGGAGCTGTTTTTT. Translating it yields CASSIGTGGHTGELFF.

V and J are TRBV6-5 and TRBJ1-1; D perhaps matches TRBD1 (5 bases). The V end lost 5 bases, the J end lost 8 bases, and 12 bases lay between the germline ends. Germline CDR1 MNHEY, CDR2 SVGAGI. CDR3 length equals 12 residues. CDR3 sequence (DNA): TGTGCCAGCAGTCGTGAAGGACAAGAAGCTTTCTTT. It specifies CASSREGQEAFF.

The V call is TRBV30, the J call TRBJ1-5, with 11 nucleotides matching TRBD1. Germline-derived CDR1 and CDR2 are GTSNPN and SVGIG (reference sequence). V was clipped by 2 bases and J by 7 bases; unmatched bases: 4. The CDR3 runs 14 residues. The chain's CDR3 is CAWSWTGGIQPQHF. CDR3 DNA sequence: TGTGCCTGGAGTTGGACAGGGGGCATCCAGCCCCAGCATTTT.

The CDR3 nucleotides are TGTGCCAGCAGTGAAACTAGAACGAGCACAGATACGCAGTATTTT. This encodes CASSETRTSTDTQYF. This sequence joins TRBV25-1 and TRBJ2-3, with a tentative D call TRBD2 (5 bases). The V gene lost 2 bases and the J gene lost 0 bases, with 9 bases spanning the gap. CDR3 size: 15 residues. Germline V lookup: CDR1 MGHDK, CDR2 SYGVNS. Together with reference TRBV25-1 and TRBJ2-3, the CDR3 gives the full variable domain: EADIYQTPRYLVIGTGKKITLECSQTMGHDKMYWYQQDPGMELHLIHYSYGVNSTEKGDLSSESTVSRIRTEHFPLTLESARPSHTSQYLCASSETRTSTDTQYFGPGTRLTVL.

About this clone: This likely comes from a read error, as the CDR3 has no conserved phenylalanine or tryptophan at its end. This sequence joins TRBV6-5 and TRBJ1-5, with D unresolved. The CDR3 is made up of 13 amino acids. CDR1 and CDR2 (germline): MNHEY, SVGAGI. Trimming took 4 bases from V and 13 from J, leaving 17 bases between them. The DNA for the CDR3 is TGTGCCAGCAGTTTACGCGCAGGTGACGGTCAGCATCTT. Translating gives CASSLRAGDGQHL.

This chain links TRBV30 with TRBJ1-5, with D possibly TRBD1 on 6 matching bases. V dropped 4 bases and J dropped 5 bases, with 12 bases sitting between them. This CDR3 has 13 residues. CDR1 and CDR2 (germline): GTSNPN, SVGIG (reference sequence). CDR3 loop: CAWNGEGDQPQHF. As DNA, the CDR3 is TGTGCCTGGAACGGGGAGGGGGATCAGCCCCAGCATTTT.

This clone was detected once. The chain has TRBV6-5 and TRBJ2-3; 7 bases line up with TRBD2. V lost 2 bases to trimming and J lost 1 base; unmatched junction nucleotides: 3. Germline loops: CDR1 MNHEY, CDR2 SVGAGI. The CDR3 consists of 15 residues. In DNA, the CDR3 is TGTGCCAGCAGTTACGGGCTAGCGGGCACAGATACGCAGTATTTT. This encodes CASSYGLAGTDTQYF.

The chain carries TRBV6-1 and TRBJ1-2, with 9 bases aligning to TRBD1. The V gene's germline CDR1 is MNHNS and CDR2 SASEGT. Trimming cost V 4 bases and J 4 bases; bases outside gene matches: 4. The CDR3 totals 14 residues. Here the CDR3 reads CASSAGQGTYGYTF. CDR3 nucleotide sequence: TGTGCCAGCAGTGCGGGACAGGGTACCTATGGCTACACCTTC.

In this sample, this clone turned up a few times. This chain joins TRBV9 and TRBJ2-2; 8 bases fit TRBD2. Losses at the gene ends were 4 bases for V and 2 bases for J; bases not matched to a gene: 13. This CDR3 region has 18 residues. Germline V gene data show CDR1 as SGDLS and CDR2 as YYNGEE. Here the CDR3 reads CASSPRGAGDVNTGELFF. The CDR3 DNA reads TGTGCCAGCAGCCCCAGGGGAGCGGGGGATGTTAACACCGGGGAGCTGTTTTTT. The whole variable domain, filled in from reference TRBV9 and TRBJ2-2, reads DSGVTQTPKHLITATGQRVTLRCSPRSGDLSVYWYQQSLDQGLQFLIQYYNGEERAKGNILERFSAQQFPDLHSELNLSSLELGDSALYFCASSPRGAGDVNTGELFFGEGSRLTVL.

This chain joins TRBV7-9 and TRBJ1-6, with D maybe TRBD1 (6 bases). Germline V gene sequence: CDR1 SEHNR, CDR2 FQNEAQ (reference sequence). This CDR3 has 14 residues. Trimming left V 5 bases short and J 6 bases short, with 11 bases between. The CDR3 DNA follows: TGTGCCAGCAGCACCGGGACATCTAATTCACCCCTCCACTTT. This translates into CASSTGTSNSPLHF.

This clone came up once. This chain uses TRBV9 with TRBJ1-1; 8 positions agree with TRBD1. After removal of 3 bases from V and 1 base from J, the junction contained 11 bases not matched to a gene. This CDR3 has 17 residues. Germline V gene lookup returns CDR1 SGDLS and CDR2 YYNGEE. CDR3 coding DNA: TGTGCCAGCAGCGCTACCGACAGGGGCTTGCCGAACACTGAAGCTTTCTTT. Protein sequence: CASSATDRGLPNTEAFF.